This T cell receptor (beta chain) was identified in a study of shared clonotypes between healthy human individuals. Terminally differentiated effector memory CD45RA+ cells were excluded by CCR7 positive selection of CD45RO-negative cells. Study donors comprised healthy, HIV-negative adults devoid of recent acute infection or vaccination. This clone was counted a single time. This same CDR3 is encoded by further DNA sequences in the sample. Method: immunoSEQ multiplex PCR; TCRdb's copy keeps in-frame clones and lacks some. Among millions of clones listed, 85% to 95% were seen once. The germline V gene has CDR1 MNHNY and CDR2 SVGAGI (reference sequence). This CDR3 has 14 residues. The J segment lost 2 bases and the V segment lost 0 bases, leaving 1 base of the junction unmatched.

This clonotype was sampled from a man between 18 and 29 years old in good health. Some clones in this sample may be carry-over from other donors' samples. Sequenced input: naive CD8+ T cells from PBMCs. The chain uses TRBV6-6 and TRBJ2-7; TRBD2 matches 7 bases. The CDR3 DNA follows: TGTGCCAGCAGTTACTCGGGGGGGACCTACGAGCAGTACTTC. It translates to CASSYSGGTYEQYF.